This T cell receptor (beta chain) was recorded in a study of beta chain features in type 1 diabetes. Study information: Patients were similar to healthy donors in age and gender (as well as in cell yields).

In germline, CDR1 is MGHDK, CDR2 SYGVNS. Unmatched junction bases numbered 8, after V lost 6 bases and J lost 11 bases. This CDR3 spans 13 amino acids. Study-level results: Shorter templates might be favored by PCR, and equally so in patients and in controls. A pattern of fewer insertions and more deletions at VDJ junctions was seen in type 1 diabetes patients. Shortening of TCRB CDR3s, moderate but significant, appeared in all four CD4+ subsets of Type 1 diabetes patients.

Expressed TCRB transcripts were sequenced, since all the RNA that had been isolated was reverse transcribed. Sequencing was performed with immunoSEQ multiplex PCR; in TCRdb, only in-frame clones are kept and a portion is missing. The sample has fewer than 150,000 clones; less than 9% are singletons. Only a few counts were recorded for this clone. Its specificity is not known. The sequencing input was central memory CD4+ T cells from blood. This sequence joins TRBV25-1 and TRBJ1-1; 11 bases map to TRBD1. This receptor was obtained from a woman in her twenties or thirties in good health. The CDR3 region has the DNA TGTGCCAGCAGCCTCGGACAGGGGGCGGGGGCTTTCTTT. Amino acids: CASSLGQGAGAFF.